This T cell receptor (beta chain) is drawn from a study of cytomegalovirus exposure and HLA in healthy donors. Study at large: The same platform used for the 666 first-cohort repertoires was also used for the 120 or so validation repertoires, as a later analysis reported.

CDR3 size: 14 residues. The V gene's germline CDR1 is MNHEY and CDR2 SVGAGI. V shed 5 bases, J shed 2 bases, and the junction held 4 bases outside the gene matches. This clone was detected a few times. Its specificity is unknown. This table comes from immunoSEQ multiplex PCR, and its TCRdb copy is limited to in-frame clones, with some not included. The sample contains roughly 120,000 clones, almost 90% of which appear only once. Regarding the study as a whole: Rare TCR sequences predominated, though certain public TCRs were found in many donors. Both high specificity and high sensitivity reportedly marked the classifier's diagnosis of cytomegalovirus status.

The rearrangement links TRBV6-5 to TRBJ2-3, with TRBD2 matching over 7 bases. The source is a woman aged 18-29 years in good health and CMV-seronegative. The sequenced sample was PBMCs. The CDR3 reads CASSGLDTTDTQYF. In DNA form, the CDR3 reads TGTGCCAGCAGTGGACTAGATACCACAGATACGCAGTATTTT.